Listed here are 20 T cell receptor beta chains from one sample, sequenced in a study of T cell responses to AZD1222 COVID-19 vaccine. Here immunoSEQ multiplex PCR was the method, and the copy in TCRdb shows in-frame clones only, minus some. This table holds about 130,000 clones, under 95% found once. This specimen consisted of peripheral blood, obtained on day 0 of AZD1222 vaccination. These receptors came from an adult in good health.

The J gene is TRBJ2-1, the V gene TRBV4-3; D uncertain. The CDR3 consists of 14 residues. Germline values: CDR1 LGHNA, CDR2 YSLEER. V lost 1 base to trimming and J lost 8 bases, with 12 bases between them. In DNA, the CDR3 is TGCGCCAGCAGCCAAGGCCCAAACCCCCATGAGCAGTTCTTC. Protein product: CASSQGPNPHEQFF.

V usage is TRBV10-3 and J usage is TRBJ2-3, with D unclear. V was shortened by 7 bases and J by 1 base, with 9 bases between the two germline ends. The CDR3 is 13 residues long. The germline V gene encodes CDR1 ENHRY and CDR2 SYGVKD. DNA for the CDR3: TGTGCCATCACGCGACACGGCACAGATACGCAGTATTTT. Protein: CAITRHGTDTQYF.

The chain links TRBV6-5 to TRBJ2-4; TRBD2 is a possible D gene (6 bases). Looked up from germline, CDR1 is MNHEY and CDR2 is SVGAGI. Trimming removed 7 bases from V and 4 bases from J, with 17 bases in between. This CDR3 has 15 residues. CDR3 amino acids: CASTPGGAVKNIQYF. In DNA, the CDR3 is TGTGCCAGCACTCCGGGCGGGGCAGTTAAAAACATTCAGTACTTC.

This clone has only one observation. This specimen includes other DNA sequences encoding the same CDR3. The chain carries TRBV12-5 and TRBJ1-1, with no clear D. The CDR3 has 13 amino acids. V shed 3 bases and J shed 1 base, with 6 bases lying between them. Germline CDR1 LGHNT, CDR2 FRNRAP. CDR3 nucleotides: TGTGCTAGTGGTTTAGGACGGAACACTGAAGCTTTCTTT. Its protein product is CASGLGRNTEAFF.

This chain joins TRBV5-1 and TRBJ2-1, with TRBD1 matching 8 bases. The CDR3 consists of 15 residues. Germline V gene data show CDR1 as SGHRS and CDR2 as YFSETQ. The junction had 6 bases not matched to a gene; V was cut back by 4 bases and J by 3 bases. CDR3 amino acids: CASSETTGVYNEQFF. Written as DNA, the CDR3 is TGCGCCAGCAGCGAGACGACAGGGGTCTACAATGAGCAGTTCTTC.

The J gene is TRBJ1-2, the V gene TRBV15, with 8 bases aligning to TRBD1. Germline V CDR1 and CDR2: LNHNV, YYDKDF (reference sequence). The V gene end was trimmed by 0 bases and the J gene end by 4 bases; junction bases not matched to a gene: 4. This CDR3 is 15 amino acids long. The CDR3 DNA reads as TGTGCCACCAGCAGAGACAGGGGGCTCGGCTATGGCTACACCTTC. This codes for CATSRDRGLGYGYTF. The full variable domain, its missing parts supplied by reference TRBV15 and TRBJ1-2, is DAMVIQNPRYQVTQFGKPVTLSCSQTLNHNVMYWYQQKSSQAPKLLFHYYDKDFNNEADTPDNFQSRRPNTSFCFLDIRSPGLGDTAMYLCATSRDRGLGYGYTFGSGTRLTVV.

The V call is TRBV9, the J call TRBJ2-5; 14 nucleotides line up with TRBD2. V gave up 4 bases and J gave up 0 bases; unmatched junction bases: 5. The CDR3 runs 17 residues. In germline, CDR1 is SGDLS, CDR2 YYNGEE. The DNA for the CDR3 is TGTGCCAGCAGCCTGGGACTAGCGGGGGTACACCAAGAGACCCAGTACTTC. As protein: CASSLGLAGVHQETQYF.

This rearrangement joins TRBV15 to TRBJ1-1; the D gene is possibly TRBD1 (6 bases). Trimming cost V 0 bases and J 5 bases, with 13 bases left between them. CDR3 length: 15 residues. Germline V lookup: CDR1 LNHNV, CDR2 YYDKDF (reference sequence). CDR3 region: CATSRDVNRDTEAFF. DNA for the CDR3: TGTGCCACCAGCAGAGATGTGAACAGGGATACTGAAGCTTTCTTT.

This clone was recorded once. The CDR3 sequence is CASSLAGGFSTQYF. CDR3 DNA sequence: TGTGCCAGCAGCTTGGCCGGGGGTTTTTCGACCCAGTACTTC. This sequence joins TRBV5-4 and TRBJ2-5; D is possibly TRBD2 (6 bases). Germline CDR1 reads SGHNT; CDR2 reads YYREEE (reference sequence). This CDR3 contains 14 residues. V gave up 0 bases and J gave up 7 bases, with 13 bases separating them.

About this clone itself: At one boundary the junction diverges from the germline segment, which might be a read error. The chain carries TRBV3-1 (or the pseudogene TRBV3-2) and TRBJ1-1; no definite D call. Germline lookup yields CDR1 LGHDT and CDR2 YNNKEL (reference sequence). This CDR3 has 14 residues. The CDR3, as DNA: TGTGCCAGCAGCCAAGCCGGATCGAACTCTGAAGCTTTCTTT. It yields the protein CASSQAGSNSEAFF.

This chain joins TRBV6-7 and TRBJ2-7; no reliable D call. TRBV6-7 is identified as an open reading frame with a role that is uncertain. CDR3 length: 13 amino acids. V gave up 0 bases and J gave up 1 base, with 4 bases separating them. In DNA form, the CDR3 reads TGTGCCAGCAGTTACTCGAGTTCCTACGAGCAGTACTTC. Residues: CASSYSSSYEQYF.

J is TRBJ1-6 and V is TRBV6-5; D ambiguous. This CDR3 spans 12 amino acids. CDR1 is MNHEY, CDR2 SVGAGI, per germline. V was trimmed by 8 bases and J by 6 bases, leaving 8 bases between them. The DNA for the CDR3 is TGTGCCAGCGCGTTCGGTAATTCACCCCTCCACTTT. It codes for CASAFGNSPLHF.

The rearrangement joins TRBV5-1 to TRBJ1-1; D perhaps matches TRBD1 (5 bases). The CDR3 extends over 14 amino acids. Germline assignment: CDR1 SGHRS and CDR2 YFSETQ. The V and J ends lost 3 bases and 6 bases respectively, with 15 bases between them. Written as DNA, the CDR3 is TGCGCCAGCAGCTGGGCCGGGGCTGGCGCTGAAGCTTTCTTT. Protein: CASSWAGAGAEAFF.

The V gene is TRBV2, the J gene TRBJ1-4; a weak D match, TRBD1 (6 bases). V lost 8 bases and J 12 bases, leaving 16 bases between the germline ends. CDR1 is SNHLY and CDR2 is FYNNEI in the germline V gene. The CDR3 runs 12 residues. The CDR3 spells CASQDSSGELFF. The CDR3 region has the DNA TGTGCCAGCCAGGACAGCTCGGGGGAACTGTTTTTT.

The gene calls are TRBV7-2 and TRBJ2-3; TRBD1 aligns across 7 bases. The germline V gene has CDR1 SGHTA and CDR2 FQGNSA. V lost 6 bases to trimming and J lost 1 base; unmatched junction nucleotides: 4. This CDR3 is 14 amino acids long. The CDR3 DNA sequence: TGTGCCAGCAGACTTACAGGGGGCACAGATACGCAGTATTTT. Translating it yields CASRLTGGTDTQYF.

CDR3 sequence reads: CASKDLVGLAGLTGELFF. Here the CDR3 DNA reads TGTGCCAGTAAGGATCTGGTTGGGCTAGCGGGTCTCACCGGGGAGCTGTTTTTT. The chain couples TRBV19 to TRBJ2-2; 8 nucleotides line up with TRBD2. The CDR3 has 18 residues. J gave up 4 bases and V 7 bases, and 17 bases lay outside the gene matches. Germline CDR1 reads LNHDA; CDR2 reads SQIVND (reference sequence).

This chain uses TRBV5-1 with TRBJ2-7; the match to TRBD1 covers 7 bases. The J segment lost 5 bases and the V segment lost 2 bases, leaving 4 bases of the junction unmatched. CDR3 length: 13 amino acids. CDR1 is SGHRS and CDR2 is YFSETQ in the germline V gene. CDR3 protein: CASSFGQGDEQYF. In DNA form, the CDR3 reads TGCGCCAGCAGCTTTGGCCAGGGGGACGAGCAGTACTTC. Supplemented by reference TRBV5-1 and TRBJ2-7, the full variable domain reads KAGVTQTPRYLIKTRGQQVTLSCSPISGHRSVSWYQQTPGQGLQFLFEYFSETQRNKGNFPGRFSGRQFSNSRSEMNVSTLELGDSALYLCASSFGQGDEQYFGPGTRLTVT.

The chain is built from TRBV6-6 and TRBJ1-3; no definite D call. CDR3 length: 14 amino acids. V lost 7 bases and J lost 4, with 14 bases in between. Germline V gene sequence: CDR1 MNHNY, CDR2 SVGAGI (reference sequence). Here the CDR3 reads CASTSLGYGNTIYF. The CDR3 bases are TGTGCCAGCACCTCGCTGGGGTACGGAAACACCATATATTTT.

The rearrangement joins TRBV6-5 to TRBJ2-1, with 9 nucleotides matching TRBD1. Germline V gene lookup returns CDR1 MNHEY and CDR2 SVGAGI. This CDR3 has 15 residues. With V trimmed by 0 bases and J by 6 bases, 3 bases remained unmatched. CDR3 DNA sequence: TGTGCCAGCAGTTACTCGGAGACAGGGGGCAATGAGCAGTTCTTC. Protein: CASSYSETGGNEQFF.

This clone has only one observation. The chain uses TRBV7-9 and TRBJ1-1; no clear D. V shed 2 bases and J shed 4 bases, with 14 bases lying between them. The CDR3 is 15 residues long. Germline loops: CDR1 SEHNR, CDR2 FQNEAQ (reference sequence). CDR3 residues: CASSLFGDRGTEAFF. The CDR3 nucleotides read TGTGCCAGCAGCTTATTCGGGGATCGGGGCACTGAAGCTTTCTTT.